The present T cell receptor beta chain was sequenced within a study of shared clonotypes between healthy human individuals (dated by TCRdb to the early 2020s). Context from the whole study: A couple of women and a few men aged 18 to 49 years were included in the cohort. To increase sequencing depth and limit assay-specific biases, TCR repertoire library preparation and sequencing were carried out by different laboratories using diverse techniques. To estimate repertoire size and how much clonotype sharing occurs between individuals, the study deeply sequenced the blood TCR repertoires of roughly 5 healthy adults. Between about 0.8 and 9.5 billion PBMCs per donor were obtained by leukapheresis. General study outcomes and caveats: Pairwise subsampling led to the expectation that sequencing depth would affect the degree of clonotype sharing among donors. Sampling was restricted to blood, and TCR repertoires in tissues likely differ from the TCR repertoires found in blood. The small number of donors limited the genetic and exposure-history diversity represented.

The CDR3 runs 14 residues from the cysteine to the phenylalanine. Only the CDR3 portion is preserved as DNA: 42 bases, with reading frame beginning at the first base. CDR1 and CDR2, looked up from the germline V gene (reference sequence), are LNHDA and SQIVND. Cut back by 4 bases and 4 bases, the V and J ends lie 13 bases apart. Using the deep immunoSEQ assay, TCR CDR3 regions were amplified from genomic DNA by multiplex PCR. Genomic DNA extracted from each cell subset was distributed evenly over all wells of several immunoSEQ 96-well plates, and each plate served as one replicate. For unsorted PBMC, each replicate PCR was loaded with about 300 ng genomic DNA, equivalent to tens of thousands of T cell genomes. Genomic DNA from unsorted PBMC was sequenced over ten immunoSEQ deep assay plates. Purified libraries were quantified with a Qubit 3.0 fluorometer, sized on a Bioanalyzer 2100, and re-quantified with the KAPA Library Quantification kit. Each immunoSEQ 96-well plate was sequenced on its own single-read 150-cycle Illumina NextSeq 550 flow cell. On the authors' methods: The immunoSEQ output contained only junctional sequences without quality scores, so filtering could not match that applied to full-length reads. To assign V/J genes and CDR3, sequences were annotated against IMGT germline references using PyIR, a Python wrapper for IgBLAST v1.9. Reads were removed for weak V/J assignments (E-value above 1e-6), missing CDR3, stop codons, out-of-frame junctions, or ambiguous translated residues. V3J clonotypes were defined by identical inferred V gene, J gene, and CDR3 amino acid sequence. To compute the percentage overlap between repertoires, the number of shared unique clonotypes was divided by the size of the smaller repertoire. Richness of each repertoire was evaluated using RTK rarefaction, the Chao1 estimator, and Recon v2.1 estimates of unobserved clonotypes. This is the immuneACCESS table as TCRdb keeps it, with only in-frame sequences that have V and J called. A part of the clones is gone; compared with another copy, unresolved V genes explain less than half, and the rest is unexplained. V and J calls and clone size follow that table, whereas D and trimming were derived from the DNA. The sample table holds about 560,000 clones, of which just over 75% were seen once. The top ten clones comprise more than 10% of the sample.

Donors were healthy HIV-negative adults with no recently reported acute infections or vaccinations. Every donor was a Caucasian adult living in Nashville, Tennessee, USA. For unsorted samples, about 90 million PBMCs were counted, and genomic DNA was extracted using the QIAamp DNA Blood Mini kit. Blood was obtained by leukapheresis, after which PBMCs were separated by Ficoll-Histopaque density gradient centrifugation and cryopreserved in liquid nitrogen vapor phase. About this clone: Its recognized antigen is unknown. Base qualities were left out, and no much larger clone turns up one base away.

The rearranged segments are TRBV19 and TRBJ2-5; too little of a D gene remains to name it. The clonotype was recovered from a woman in her forties in good health. Some clones in this sample may be carry-over from other donors' samples. The specimen sequenced was PBMCs. The nucleotide sequence is TGTGCCAGTAGTAGGGGTCGAGAACGAGAGACCCAGTACTTC. Translated, it reads CASSRGRERETQYF.